This T cell receptor (beta chain) emerged from a study of T cells after yellow fever vaccination. Regarding the study as a whole: The study re-detected most primary-vaccination clones after the booster (roughly 96% CD4, roughly 85% CD8).

Each CDR3 protein is one row after TCRdb ran MiXCR on the 5' RACE reads. The sample shows around 590,000 distinct CDR3 sequences, 12% of them seen only once. On this clonotype: Its antigen is undetermined.

The clonotype was recovered from a man under 40 who received the YFV17D yellow fever vaccine. The sample in question was PBMCs, obtained on the day of the yellow fever booster vaccination.

Here the CDR3 reads CASSWDPRDEQFF. The CDR3 coding sequence is TGTGCCAGCAGTTGGGACCCAAGGGATGAGCAGTTCTTC. The V gene is TRBV6-5, the J gene TRBJ2-1; tentatively, D is TRBD1 or TRBD2 (5 bases each). Germline V CDR1 and CDR2: MNHEY, SVGAGI. The CDR3 loop spans 13 amino acids. The V gene lost 4 bases and the J gene lost 8 bases, with 12 bases spanning the gap.